This TCR beta chain was documented in a study of Ad26.COV2.S vaccination and SARS-CoV-2 variants. Study in general: Donor was in the COV1001 Ad26.COV2.S trial arm. Into the muscle, Ad26.COV2.S was dosed once or twice, 56 days apart.

Trimming left V 5 bases short and J 5 bases short, with 9 bases between. Germline values: CDR1 MNHEY, CDR2 SMNVEV (reference sequence). CDR3 length equals 12 residues. Repertoires were generated with immunoSEQ multiplex PCR, while TCRdb's copy carries only in-frame clones and drops some. The repertoire holds approximately 300,000 clones, with 85% to 90% as singletons. Described treatment: some 20 received Ad26.COV2.S at low or high dose, single or two shots; five or six received placebo; per-sample allocation not given. Sampling occurred on day 63 after the first vaccine or placebo injection. The vaccine delivered Wuhan-strain SARS-CoV-2 spike through an Ad26 vector.

The sequence came from a person aged 18 to 59 who received the Ad26.COV2.S COVID-19 vaccine or a placebo. The sequencing here drew on peripheral blood, taken in a trial of Ad26.COV2.S vaccine versus placebo. The rearrangement joins TRBV27 to TRBJ1-1; TRBD1 is a possible D gene (6 bases). The CDR3 sequence is CASSPQGTEAFF. The CDR3 DNA reads as TGTGCCAGCAGTCCCCAGGGGACTGAAGCTTTCTTT.